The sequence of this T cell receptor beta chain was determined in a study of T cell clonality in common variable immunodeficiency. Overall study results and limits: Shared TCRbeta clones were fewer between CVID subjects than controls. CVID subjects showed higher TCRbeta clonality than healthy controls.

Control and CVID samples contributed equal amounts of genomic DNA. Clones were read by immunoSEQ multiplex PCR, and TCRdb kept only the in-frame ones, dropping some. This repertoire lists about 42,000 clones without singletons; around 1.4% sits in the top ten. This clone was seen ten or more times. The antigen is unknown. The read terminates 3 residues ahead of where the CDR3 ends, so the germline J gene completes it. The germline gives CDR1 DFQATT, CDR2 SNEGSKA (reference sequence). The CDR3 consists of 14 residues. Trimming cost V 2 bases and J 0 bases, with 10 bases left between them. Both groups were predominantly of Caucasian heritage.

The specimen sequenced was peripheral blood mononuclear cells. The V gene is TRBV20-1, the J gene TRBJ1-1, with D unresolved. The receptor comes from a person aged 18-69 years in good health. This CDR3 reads CSARSTVMNTEAFF. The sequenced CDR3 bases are TGCAGTGCTAGATCTACAGTGATGAACACTGAA.